This T cell receptor (beta chain) was retrieved from a study of post-analysis software for immune sequencing data. Study conclusions and caveats: Patients carried roughly five TRBV segments more frequently than controls did, and TRBV5-6, TRBV5-1 and TRBV20-1 were among them.

Unique-molecular-identifier-tagged TCR beta cDNA libraries were used. A single record per CDR3 protein comes from TCRdb applying MiXCR to the PCR reads. The table records 380,000 or so distinct CDR3 sequences, approximately 38% of them present only once. V dropped 6 bases and J dropped 11 bases, with 28 bases sitting between them. This CDR3 region has 16 residues. This clonotype was counted a few times. What it binds is unknown. The sample was blood. V usage is TRBV12-3 or TRBV12-4 and J usage is TRBJ2-5; D is tentatively TRBD1 or TRBD2 (6 bases each). The TCR was taken from a girl aged 10 to 17 with multiple sclerosis. The CDR3, as DNA: TGTGCCAGCAGCGACGGTATGGGGGCGAAGGGGGGAGAGCAGTACTTC. Translated: CASSDGMGAKGGEQYF.